This T cell receptor (beta chain) was sequenced during a study of blood T cell repertoires in COVID-19. At the level of the study: The United States, Italy and Spain provided the acute and convalescent COVID-19 samples.

In the authors' methods: Amplifying reference gene primers gave estimates of nucleated cell counts. Sequencing was performed with immunoSEQ multiplex PCR; in TCRdb, only in-frame clones are kept and a portion is missing. For V, J and clone size, that table is used; D and trimming come from the DNA. The sample includes 150,000 or so clones, almost 85% of them seen just once. Input material: peripheral blood. The clonotype comes from a man aged 35 to 55 who had recovered from COVID-19.

The CDR3 region is CASRTGTQPAYEQYF. The CDR3, as DNA: TGTGCCAGCAGAACCGGGACTCAACCCGCCTACGAGCAGTACTTC. This sequence joins TRBV27 and TRBJ2-7; a weak D match, TRBD2 (6 bases). Trimming stripped 6 bases from V and 2 bases from J, with 17 bases between. The CDR3 has 15 residues. The germline V gene encodes CDR1 MNHEY and CDR2 SMNVEV (reference sequence).